This T cell receptor (beta chain) is drawn from a study of regulatory T cells in long-lasting Graves disease. Regarding the study as a whole: Persistent patients shared more public clonotypes (2,741) than newly diagnosed patients (966). Persistent Graves' patients had lower TCR diversity than newly diagnosed ones. With persistent disease, TRBV28, TRBJ1-2 and TRBJ2-5 were the favored segments.

Regarding this clonotype: Its antigen is undetermined.

Specified time point: newly diagnosed GD, antithyroid drugs for less than 3 months. RNA isolated from PBMCs was used to make the TCR library. Peripheral blood, at 8 to 9 milliliters, went into EDTA tubes. Library construction for TCR beta used iRepertoire HTBI primers and Arm-PCR of CDR3 regions. TCRdb used MiXCR to reprocess the multiplex PCR reads, holding one entry per CDR3 protein. The sample yields fewer than 350,000 distinct CDR3 sequences, approximately 20% seen once. Germline CDR1 reads SGHRS; CDR2 reads YFSETQ. The J segment lost 9 bases and the V segment lost 3 bases, leaving 14 bases of the junction unmatched. CDR3 length: 16 residues.

The TCR originated in a female donor with Graves disease. The chain carries TRBV5-1 and TRBJ2-1; 8 bases are shared with TRBD2. Sequences were derived from peripheral blood mononuclear cells (PBMCs), sampled at new diagnosis, from a patient treated with antithyroid drugs. The CDR3 coding sequence is TGCGCCAGCAGCTGGGGAGCGGGAGAGGTGCTTTTTGAGCAGTTCTTC. Protein: CASSWGAGEVLFEQFF.